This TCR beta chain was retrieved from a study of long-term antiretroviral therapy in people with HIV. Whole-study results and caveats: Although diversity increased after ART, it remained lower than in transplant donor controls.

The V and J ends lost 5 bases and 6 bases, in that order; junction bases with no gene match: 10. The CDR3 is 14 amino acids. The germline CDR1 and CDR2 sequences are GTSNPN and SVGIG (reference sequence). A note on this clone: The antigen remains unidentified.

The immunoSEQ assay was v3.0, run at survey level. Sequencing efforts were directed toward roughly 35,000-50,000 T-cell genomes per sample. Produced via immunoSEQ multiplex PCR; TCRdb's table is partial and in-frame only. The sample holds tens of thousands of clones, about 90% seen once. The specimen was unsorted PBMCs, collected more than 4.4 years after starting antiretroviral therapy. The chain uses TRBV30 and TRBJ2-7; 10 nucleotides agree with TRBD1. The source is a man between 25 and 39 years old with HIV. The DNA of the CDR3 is TGTGCCTGGGACGGGACAGGGGATGAAGGCGAGCAGTACTTC. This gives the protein CAWDGTGDEGEQYF.